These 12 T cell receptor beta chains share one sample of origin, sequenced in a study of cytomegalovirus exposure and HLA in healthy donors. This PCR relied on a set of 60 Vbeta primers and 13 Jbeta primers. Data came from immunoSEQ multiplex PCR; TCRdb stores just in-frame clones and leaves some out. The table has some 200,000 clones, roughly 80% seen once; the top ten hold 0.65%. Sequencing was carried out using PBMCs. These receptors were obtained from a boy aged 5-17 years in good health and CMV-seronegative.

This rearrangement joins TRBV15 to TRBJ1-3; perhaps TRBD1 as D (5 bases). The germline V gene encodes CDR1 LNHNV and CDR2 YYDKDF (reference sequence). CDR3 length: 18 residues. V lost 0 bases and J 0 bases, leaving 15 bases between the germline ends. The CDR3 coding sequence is TGTGCCACCAGCAGAGATCGGCAGGGACTCCGCTCTGGAAACACCATATATTTT. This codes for CATSRDRQGLRSGNTIYF.

The CDR3 DNA follows: TGTGCCAGCTCACCCAGAGCGGGAGGGAACACCGGGGAGCTGTTTTTT. It translates to CASSPRAGGNTGELFF. This chain uses TRBV18 with TRBJ2-2, with 9 nucleotides matching TRBD2. CDR1 is KGHSH, CDR2 LQKENI, per germline. The V segment lost 3 bases and the J segment 1 base; nucleotides outside the gene matches: 3. The length of the CDR3 is 16 residues.

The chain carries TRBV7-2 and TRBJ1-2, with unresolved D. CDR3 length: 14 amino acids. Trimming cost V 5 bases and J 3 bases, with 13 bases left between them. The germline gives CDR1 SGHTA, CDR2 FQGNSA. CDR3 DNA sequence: TGTGCCAGCAGCCCGGCCCCCGGGGACTATGGCTACACCTTC. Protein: CASSPAPGDYGYTF.

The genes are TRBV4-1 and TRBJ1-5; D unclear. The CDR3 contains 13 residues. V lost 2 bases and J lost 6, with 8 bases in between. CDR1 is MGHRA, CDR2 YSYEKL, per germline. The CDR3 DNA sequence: TGCGCCAGCAGCCAAAGGGAGAGTCAGCCCCAGCATTTT. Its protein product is CASSQRESQPQHF.

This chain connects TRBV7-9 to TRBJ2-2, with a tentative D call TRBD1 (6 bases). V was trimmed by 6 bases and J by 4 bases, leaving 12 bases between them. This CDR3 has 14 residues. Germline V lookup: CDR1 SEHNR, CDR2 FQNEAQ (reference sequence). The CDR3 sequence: CASSLDRTTGELFF. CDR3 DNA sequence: TGTGCCAGCAGTCTAGACAGGACCACCGGGGAGCTGTTTTTT.

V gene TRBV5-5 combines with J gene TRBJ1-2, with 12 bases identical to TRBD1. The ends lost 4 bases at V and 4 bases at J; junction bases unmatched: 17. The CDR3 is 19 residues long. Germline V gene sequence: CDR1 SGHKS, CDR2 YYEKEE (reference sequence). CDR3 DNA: TGTGCCAGCAGCCCAGGGGGTTTGTGGGACAGGGGGCGCCTCTATGGCTACACCTTC. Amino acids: CASSPGGLWDRGRLYGYTF.

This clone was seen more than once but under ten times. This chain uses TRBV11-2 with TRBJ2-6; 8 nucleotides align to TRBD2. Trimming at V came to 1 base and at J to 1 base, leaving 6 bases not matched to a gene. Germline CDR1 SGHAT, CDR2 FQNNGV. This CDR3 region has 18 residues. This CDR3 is CASSLVGGRTSGANVLTF. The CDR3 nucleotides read TGTGCCAGCAGCTTAGTAGGCGGGAGGACATCTGGGGCCAACGTCCTGACTTTC.

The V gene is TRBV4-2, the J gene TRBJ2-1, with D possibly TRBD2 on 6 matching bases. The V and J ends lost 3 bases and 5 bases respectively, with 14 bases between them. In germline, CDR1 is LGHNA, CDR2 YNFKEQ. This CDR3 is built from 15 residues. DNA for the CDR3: TGTGCCAGCAGCCACTCCGGGACGGGGGACAATGAGCAGTTCTTC. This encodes CASSHSGTGDNEQFF.

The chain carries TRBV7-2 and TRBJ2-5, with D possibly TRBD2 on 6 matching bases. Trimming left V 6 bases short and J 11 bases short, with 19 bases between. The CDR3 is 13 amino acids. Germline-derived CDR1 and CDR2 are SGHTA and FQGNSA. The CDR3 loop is CASRSSGLPQQYF. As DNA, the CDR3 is TGTGCCAGCAGGAGTTCGGGACTCCCTCAGCAGTACTTC.

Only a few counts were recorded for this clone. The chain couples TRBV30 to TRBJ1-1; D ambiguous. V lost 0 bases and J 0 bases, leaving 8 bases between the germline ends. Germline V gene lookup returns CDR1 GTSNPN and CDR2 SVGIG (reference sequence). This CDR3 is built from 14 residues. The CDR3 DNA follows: TGTGCCTGGAGTGTGAAAAGCATGAACACTGAAGCTTTCTTT. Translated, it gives CAWSVKSMNTEAFF. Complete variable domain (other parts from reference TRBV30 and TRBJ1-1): SQTIHQWPATLVQPVGSPLSLECTVEGTSNPNLYWYRQAAGRGLQLLFYSVGIGQISSEVPQNLSASRPQDRQFILSSKKLLLSDSGFYLCAWSVKSMNTEAFFGQGTRLTVV.

The CDR3 here is CRARQGGETEAFF. For the CDR3, the DNA is TGCAGGGCACGACAGGGAGGTGAAACTGAAGCTTTCTTT. The rearrangement links TRBV29-1 to TRBJ1-1, with 7 bases that match TRBD1. Per germline, CDR1 SQVTM and CDR2 ANQGSEA. The CDR3 extends over 13 amino acids. Looking up the rest from reference TRBV29-1 and TRBJ1-1 gives the full variable domain: SAVISQKPSRDICQRGTSLTIQCQVDSQVTMMFWYRQQPGQSLTLIATANQGSEATYESGFVIDKFPISRPNLTFSTLTVSNMSPEDSSIYLCRARQGGETEAFFGQGTRLTVV.

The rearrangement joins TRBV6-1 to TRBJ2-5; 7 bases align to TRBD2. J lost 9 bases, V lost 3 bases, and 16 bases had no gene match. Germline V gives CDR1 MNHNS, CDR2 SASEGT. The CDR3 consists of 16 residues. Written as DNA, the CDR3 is TGTGCCAGCAGTGATTTGGGGGGGGGAAAAGAAGGGGCCCAGTACTTC. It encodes CASSDLGGGKEGAQYF.